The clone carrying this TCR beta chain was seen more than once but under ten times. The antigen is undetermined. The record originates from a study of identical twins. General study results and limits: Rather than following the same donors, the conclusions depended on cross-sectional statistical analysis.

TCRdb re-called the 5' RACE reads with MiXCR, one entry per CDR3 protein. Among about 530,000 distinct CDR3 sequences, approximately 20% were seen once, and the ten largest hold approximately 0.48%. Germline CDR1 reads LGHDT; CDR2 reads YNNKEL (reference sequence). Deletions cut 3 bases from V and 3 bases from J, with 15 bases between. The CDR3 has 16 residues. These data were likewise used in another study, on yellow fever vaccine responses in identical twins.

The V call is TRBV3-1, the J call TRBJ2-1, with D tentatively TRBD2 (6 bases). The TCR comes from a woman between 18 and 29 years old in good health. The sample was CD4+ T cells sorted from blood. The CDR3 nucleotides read TGTGCCAGCAGCCACCTTGGGGGAGGAAACTACAATGAGCAGTTCTTC. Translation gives CASSHLGGGNYNEQFF.